This T cell receptor (beta chain) was identified during a study of graft-versus-host responses after intestinal transplantation. The V and J ends lost 1 base and 4 bases, in that order; junction bases with no gene match: 5. From germline, CDR1 is SGHRS and CDR2 YFSETQ. The CDR3 runs 16 residues. A note on this clone: As yet, its antigen is unknown.

Here immunoSEQ multiplex PCR was the method, and the copy in TCRdb shows in-frame clones only, minus some. The sample lists about 120,000 clones; roughly nine tenths were seen once. This sequence originates from a human donor who received an intestinal transplant. The sequencing here drew on unstimulated CD4+ T cells sorted from spleen or lymph node cells, taken before intestinal transplant. The chain combines TRBV5-1 with TRBJ2-1; 10 nucleotides align to TRBD2. The CDR3 DNA sequence: TGCGCCAGCAGCTTGTATACTAGCGGGACTTACAATGAGCAGTTCTTC. Protein product: CASSLYTSGTYNEQFF. The whole variable domain, filled in from reference TRBV5-1 and TRBJ2-1, reads KAGVTQTPRYLIKTRGQQVTLSCSPISGHRSVSWYQQTPGQGLQFLFEYFSETQRNKGNFPGRFSGRQFSNSRSEMNVSTLELGDSALYLCASSLYTSGTYNEQFFGPGTRLTVL.